Listed here is a single T cell receptor (beta chain). What it binds is not known. The sample originates from a study of T cell responses to AZD1222 COVID-19 vaccine. The study, taken as a whole, reports: Most donors were white British and more were female, and clonal diversity was possibly underestimated. Following two doses of AZD1222, Spike-specific TCR breadth and depth rose. Of spike-specific TCRs, nearly half reportedly target regions left unmutated in variants.

Trimming left V 3 bases short and J 0 bases short, with 10 bases between. The germline V gene encodes CDR1 SGHRS and CDR2 YFSETQ. The CDR3 totals 14 residues. The data were produced by immunoSEQ multiplex PCR, yet TCRdb's version contains in-frame clones alone and is incomplete. The sample carries 180,000 or so clones, 90% to 95% recorded once. Source: peripheral blood, taken 28 days after the second AZD1222 dose. The chain joins TRBV5-1 to TRBJ2-7; D is tentatively TRBD1 or TRBD2 (6 bases each). This receptor was obtained from an adult who received the AZD1222 COVID-19 vaccine. CDR3 in DNA: TGCGCCAGCAGCTCACGGGGGCACTCCTACGAGCAGTACTTC. Its translation is CASSSRGHSYEQYF. Based on the CDR3 plus reference TRBV5-1 and TRBJ2-7, the full variable domain is KAGVTQTPRYLIKTRGQQVTLSCSPISGHRSVSWYQQTPGQGLQFLFEYFSETQRNKGNFPGRFSGRQFSNSRSEMNVSTLELGDSALYLCASSSRGHSYEQYFGPGTRLTVT.